Sequencing of this TCR beta chain was carried out in a study of Ad26.COV2.S vaccination and SARS-CoV-2 variants. Study summary: Ad26.COV2.S arm of COV1001 included the donor. Study findings and constraints: It was reported that spike-specific CD8+ and CD4+ T cell responses were substantially broad after vaccination.

The treatment here: over 15 received Ad26.COV2.S at low or high dose, single or two shots; about 5 received placebo; per-sample allocation not given. Each sample was drawn 63 days after the first injection (of vaccine or placebo). Recruitment in Boston yielded a donor of adult age, 18-55 years. Vaccination employed an Ad26 vector expressing the Wuhan-strain SARS-CoV-2 spike. Germline V CDR1 and CDR2: SGDLS, YYNGEE. The CDR3 is 14 amino acids. The V and J ends lost 4 bases and 5 bases, in that order; junction bases with no gene match: 4. Comment on this clone: The antigen is not known.

The protocol was immunoSEQ multiplex PCR, while the TCRdb copy is restricted to in-frame clones and leaves out a portion. Among around 400,000 clones listed, 80% to 95% were seen once. The J gene is TRBJ2-2, the V gene TRBV9; TRBD1 aligns across 8 bases. This receptor was identified in a person between 18 and 59 years old who received the Ad26.COV2.S COVID-19 vaccine or a placebo. The source was peripheral blood, collected in a trial of Ad26.COV2.S vaccine versus placebo. This chain's CDR3 is CASSPRTGTGELFF. For the CDR3, the DNA is TGTGCCAGCAGCCCCCGGACAGGGACCGGGGAGCTGTTTTTT.